This T cell receptor beta chain emerged from a study of PD-1 blockade in classical Hodgkin lymphoma. Exposure to brentuximab vedotin varied, and each patient had relapsed following autologous stem cell transplantation. Best responses fell into complete response, partial response or progressive disease. Note on this clone: Its cognate antigen is unknown.

General study results and limits: Complete responders' baseline diversity resembled that of newly diagnosed patients. The study found that TCR diversity rose significantly by C4D1 in CD4+ but not CD8+ cells.

Germline V gene data show CDR1 as SGHTA and CDR2 as FQGNSA. The CDR3 is 13 amino acids. V was cut by 0 bases and J by 7 bases, with 10 bases left in between. Sequenced by immunoSEQ multiplex PCR; TCRdb stores in-frame clones only, minus some. The sample contains around 13,000 clones, about 82% of which appear only once. The J gene is TRBJ2-7, the V gene TRBV7-2; D might be TRBD1 (6 bases). The source is a human donor with classical Hodgkin lymphoma. The material was peripheral blood mononuclear cells (PBMCs), obtained at baseline. CDR3 sequence (DNA): TGTGCCAGCAGCTTAGCGGCAGGGGTTGAGCAGTACTTC. Its translation is CASSLAAGVEQYF.